This TCR beta chain was recovered during a study of beta chain features in type 1 diabetes. Reverse transcription of all isolated RNA meant that expressed TCRB transcripts were sequenced. This table comes from immunoSEQ multiplex PCR, and its TCRdb copy is limited to in-frame clones, with some not included. This sample has nearly 700,000 clones, with over 10% found just once. Study observations and caveats: The naive, central memory and Treg TCRB repertoires of patients appeared to be more similar to one another than those of healthy donors. The study found moderately but significantly shorter TCRB CDR3s in all four CD4+ subsets of Type 1 diabetes patients.

As for this clone: The antigen is undetermined.

CDR3 length equals 16 residues. Germline V gene data show CDR1 as SEHNR and CDR2 as FQNEAQ (reference sequence). With V trimmed by 5 bases and J by 8 bases, 14 bases remained unmatched. The specimen was naive CD4+ T cells from blood. This receptor was obtained from a man between 18 and 29 years old with type 1 diabetes. The V call is TRBV7-9, the J call TRBJ1-4, with 7 bases aligning to TRBD1. CDR3 loop: CASSPRTGGGVEKLFF. In nucleotides, the CDR3 is TGTGCCAGCAGCCCTCGGACAGGCGGAGGAGTAGAAAAACTGTTTTTT.